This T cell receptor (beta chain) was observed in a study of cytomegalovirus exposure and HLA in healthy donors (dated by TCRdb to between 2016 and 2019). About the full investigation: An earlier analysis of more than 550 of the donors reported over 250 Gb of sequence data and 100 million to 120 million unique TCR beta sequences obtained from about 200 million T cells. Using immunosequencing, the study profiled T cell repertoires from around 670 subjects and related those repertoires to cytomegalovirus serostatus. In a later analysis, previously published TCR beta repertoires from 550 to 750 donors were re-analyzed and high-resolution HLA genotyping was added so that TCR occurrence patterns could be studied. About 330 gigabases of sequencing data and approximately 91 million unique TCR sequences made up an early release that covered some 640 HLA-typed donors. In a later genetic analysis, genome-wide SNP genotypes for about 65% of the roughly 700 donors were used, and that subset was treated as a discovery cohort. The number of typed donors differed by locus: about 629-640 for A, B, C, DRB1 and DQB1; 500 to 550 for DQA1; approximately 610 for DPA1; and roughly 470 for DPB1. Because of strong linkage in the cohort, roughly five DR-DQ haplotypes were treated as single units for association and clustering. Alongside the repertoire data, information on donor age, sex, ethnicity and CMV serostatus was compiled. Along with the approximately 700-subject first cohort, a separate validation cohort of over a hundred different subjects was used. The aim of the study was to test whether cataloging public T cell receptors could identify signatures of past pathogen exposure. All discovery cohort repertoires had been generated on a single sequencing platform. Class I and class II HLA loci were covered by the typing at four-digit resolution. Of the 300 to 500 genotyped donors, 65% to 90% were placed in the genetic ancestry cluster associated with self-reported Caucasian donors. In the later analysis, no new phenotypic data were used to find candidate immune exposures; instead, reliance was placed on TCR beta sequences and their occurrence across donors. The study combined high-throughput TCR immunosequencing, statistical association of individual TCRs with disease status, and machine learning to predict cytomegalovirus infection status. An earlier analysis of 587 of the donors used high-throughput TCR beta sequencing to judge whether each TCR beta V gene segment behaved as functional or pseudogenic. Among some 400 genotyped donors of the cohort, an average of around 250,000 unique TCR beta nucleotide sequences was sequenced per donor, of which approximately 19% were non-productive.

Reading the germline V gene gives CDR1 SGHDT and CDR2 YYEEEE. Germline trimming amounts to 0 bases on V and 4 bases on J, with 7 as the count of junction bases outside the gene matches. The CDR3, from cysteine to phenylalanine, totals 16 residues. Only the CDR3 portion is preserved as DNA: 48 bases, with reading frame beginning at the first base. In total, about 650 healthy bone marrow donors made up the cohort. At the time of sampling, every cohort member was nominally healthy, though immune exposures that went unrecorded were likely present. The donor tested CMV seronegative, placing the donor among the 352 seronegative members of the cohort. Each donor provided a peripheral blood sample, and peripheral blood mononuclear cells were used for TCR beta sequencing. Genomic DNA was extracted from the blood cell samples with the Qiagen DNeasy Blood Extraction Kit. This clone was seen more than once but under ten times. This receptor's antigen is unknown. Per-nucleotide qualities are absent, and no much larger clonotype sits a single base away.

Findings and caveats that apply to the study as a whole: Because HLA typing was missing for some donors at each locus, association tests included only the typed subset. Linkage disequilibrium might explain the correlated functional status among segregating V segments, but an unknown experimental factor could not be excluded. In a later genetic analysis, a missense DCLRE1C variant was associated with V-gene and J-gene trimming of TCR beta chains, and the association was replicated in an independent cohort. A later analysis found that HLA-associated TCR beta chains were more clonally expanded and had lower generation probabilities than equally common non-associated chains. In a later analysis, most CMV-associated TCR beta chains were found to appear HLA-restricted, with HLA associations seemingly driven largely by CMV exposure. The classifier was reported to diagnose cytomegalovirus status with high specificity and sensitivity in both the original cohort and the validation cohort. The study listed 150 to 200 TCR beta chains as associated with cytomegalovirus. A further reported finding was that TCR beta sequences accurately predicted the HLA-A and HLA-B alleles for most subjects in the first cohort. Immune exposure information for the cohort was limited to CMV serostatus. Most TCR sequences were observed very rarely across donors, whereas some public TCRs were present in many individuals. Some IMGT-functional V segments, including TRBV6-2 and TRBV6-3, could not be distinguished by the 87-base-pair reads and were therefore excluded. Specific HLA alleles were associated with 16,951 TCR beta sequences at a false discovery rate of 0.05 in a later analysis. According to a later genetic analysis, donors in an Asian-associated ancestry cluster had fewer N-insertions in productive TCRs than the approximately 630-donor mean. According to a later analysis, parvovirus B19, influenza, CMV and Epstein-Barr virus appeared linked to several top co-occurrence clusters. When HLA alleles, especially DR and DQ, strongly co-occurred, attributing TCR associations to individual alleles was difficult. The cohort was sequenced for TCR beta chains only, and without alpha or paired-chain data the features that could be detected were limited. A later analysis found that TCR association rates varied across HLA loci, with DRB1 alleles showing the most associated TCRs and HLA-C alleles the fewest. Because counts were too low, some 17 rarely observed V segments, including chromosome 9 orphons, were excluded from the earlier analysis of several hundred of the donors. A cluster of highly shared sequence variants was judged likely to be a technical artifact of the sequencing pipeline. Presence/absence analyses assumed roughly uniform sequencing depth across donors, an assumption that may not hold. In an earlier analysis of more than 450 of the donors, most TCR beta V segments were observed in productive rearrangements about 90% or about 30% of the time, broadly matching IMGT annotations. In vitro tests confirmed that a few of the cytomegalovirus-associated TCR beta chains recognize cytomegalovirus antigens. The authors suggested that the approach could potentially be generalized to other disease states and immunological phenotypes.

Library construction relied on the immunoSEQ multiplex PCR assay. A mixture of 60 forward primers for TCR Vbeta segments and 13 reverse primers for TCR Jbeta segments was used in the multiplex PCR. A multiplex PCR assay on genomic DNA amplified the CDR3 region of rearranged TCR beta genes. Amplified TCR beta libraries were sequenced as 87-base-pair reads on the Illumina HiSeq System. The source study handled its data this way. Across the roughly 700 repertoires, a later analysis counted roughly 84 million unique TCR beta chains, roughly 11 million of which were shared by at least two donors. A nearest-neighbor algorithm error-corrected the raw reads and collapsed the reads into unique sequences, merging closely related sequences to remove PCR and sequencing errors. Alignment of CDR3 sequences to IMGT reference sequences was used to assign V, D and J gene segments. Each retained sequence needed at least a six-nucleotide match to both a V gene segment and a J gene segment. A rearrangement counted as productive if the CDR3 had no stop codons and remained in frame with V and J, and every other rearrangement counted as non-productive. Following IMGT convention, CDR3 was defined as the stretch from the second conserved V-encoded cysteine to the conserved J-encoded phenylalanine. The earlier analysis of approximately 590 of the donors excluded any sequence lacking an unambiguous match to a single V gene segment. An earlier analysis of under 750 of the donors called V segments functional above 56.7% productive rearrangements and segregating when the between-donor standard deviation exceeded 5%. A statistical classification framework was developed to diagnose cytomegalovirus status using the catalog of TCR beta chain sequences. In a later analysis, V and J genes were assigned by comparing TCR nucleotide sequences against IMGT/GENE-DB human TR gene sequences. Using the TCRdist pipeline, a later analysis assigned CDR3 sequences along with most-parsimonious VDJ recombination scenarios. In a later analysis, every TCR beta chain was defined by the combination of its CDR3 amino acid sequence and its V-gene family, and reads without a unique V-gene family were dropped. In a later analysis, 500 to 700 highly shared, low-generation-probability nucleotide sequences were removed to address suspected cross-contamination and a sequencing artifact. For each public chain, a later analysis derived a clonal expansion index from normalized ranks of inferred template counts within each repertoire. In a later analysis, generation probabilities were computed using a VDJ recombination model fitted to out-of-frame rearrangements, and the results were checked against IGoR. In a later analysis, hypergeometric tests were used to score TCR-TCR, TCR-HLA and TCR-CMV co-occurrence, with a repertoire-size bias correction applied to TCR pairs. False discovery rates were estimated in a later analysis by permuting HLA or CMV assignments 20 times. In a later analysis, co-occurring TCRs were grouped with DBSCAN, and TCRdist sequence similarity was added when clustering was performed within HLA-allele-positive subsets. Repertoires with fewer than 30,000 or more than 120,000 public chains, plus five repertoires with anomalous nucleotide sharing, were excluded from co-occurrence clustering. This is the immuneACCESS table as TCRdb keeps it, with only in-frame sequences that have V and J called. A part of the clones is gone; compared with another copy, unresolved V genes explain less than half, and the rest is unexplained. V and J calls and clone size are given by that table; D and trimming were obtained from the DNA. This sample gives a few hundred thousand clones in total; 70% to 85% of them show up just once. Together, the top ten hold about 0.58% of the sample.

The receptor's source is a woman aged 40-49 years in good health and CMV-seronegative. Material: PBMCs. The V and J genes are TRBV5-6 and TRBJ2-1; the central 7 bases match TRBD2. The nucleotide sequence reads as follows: TGTGCCAGCAGCTTGGAGGTACTAGCGAATTACAATGAGCAGTTCTTC. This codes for CASSLEVLANYNEQFF.